This T cell receptor beta chain was profiled in a study of T cell responses to AZD1222 COVID-19 vaccine. Study-level results: Across spike, vaccine-associated CD4 TCRs were found, dominant at 160-218 and 743-854. Every sample of the repertoires postdated the peak T cell response. Baseline seropositivity occurred in only six AZD1222 recipients.

To note about this clone: What it binds is unknown.

Assay: immunoSEQ multiplex PCR; the TCRdb copy retains only in-frame clones and omits some. The profile shows fewer than 130,000 clones, about 90% of them singletons. Germline values: CDR1 LNHDA, CDR2 SQIVND (reference sequence). The CDR3 runs 15 residues. V was clipped by 0 bases and J by 4 bases; unmatched bases: 3. This clonotype originated in an adult who received the AZD1222 COVID-19 vaccine. The rearrangement links TRBV19 to TRBJ2-1; 7 bases agree with TRBD2. Sequences were derived from peripheral blood, sampled 28 days after the second AZD1222 dose. Written as DNA, the CDR3 is TGTGCCAGTAGTATAGACAGCGGGGCATACAATGAGCAGTTCTTC. It codes for CASSIDSGAYNEQFF.